A single sample gave rise to the 31 T cell receptor beta chains below, sequenced in a study of T cells in Graves' hyperthyroidism and ophthalmopathy. The TCR beta CDR3 regions underwent amplification using RNA transcripts as the source. A first-round RT-PCR of the TCR CDR3 used the HTBI primer set. Via MiXCR, TCRdb re-called the multiplex PCR reads, giving one row per CDR3 protein. The sample consists of approximately 350,000 distinct CDR3 sequences, 15% of them appearing once. Sequences were obtained from blood. Receptor source: an older woman with Graves' ophthalmopathy.

The rearrangement links TRBV9 to TRBJ2-7, with D perhaps TRBD2 (5 bases). V was cut by 3 bases and J by 3 bases, with 7 bases left in between. Germline lookup yields CDR1 SGDLS and CDR2 YYNGEE. This CDR3 comprises 12 residues. The CDR3 DNA reads as TGTGCCAGCAGCGGGGGAGACTACGAGCAGTACTTC. Its translation: CASSGGDYEQYF.

V and J are TRBV6-1 and TRBJ1-6, with D perhaps matching TRBD1 (5 bases). V lost 5 bases and J 0 bases, leaving 11 bases between the germline ends. Germline lookup yields CDR1 MNHNS and CDR2 SASEGT. CDR3 length: 16 residues. The CDR3 region is CASSRDSSSYNSPLHF. The CDR3 nucleotides are TGTGCCAGCAGTAGGGACTCGAGCTCCTATAATTCACCCCTCCACTTT.

This clonotype was seen a handful of times. J is TRBJ1-1 and V is TRBV29-1; 8 nucleotides line up with TRBD1. Per germline, CDR1 SQVTM and CDR2 ANQGSEA. The ends lost 0 bases at V and 5 bases at J; junction bases unmatched: 2. The CDR3 length is 13 residues. The CDR3 nucleotides read TGCAGCGTTGAAGAGGGACAGGTTACTGAAGCTTTCTTT. Its translation: CSVEEGQVTEAFF.

This clonotype was observed many times. The gene calls are TRBV20-1 and TRBJ1-2, with D unresolved. The germline gives CDR1 DFQATT, CDR2 SNEGSKA (reference sequence). The length of the CDR3 is 13 residues. Trimming took 6 bases from V and 3 from J, leaving 14 bases between them. CDR3: CSAPRASHYGYTF. As DNA, the CDR3 is TGCAGTGCCCCGAGGGCCAGCCACTATGGCTACACCTTC.

This clonotype was found a few times. V and J are TRBV2 and TRBJ1-5; no firm D call. CDR3 size: 16 residues. V was cut by 6 bases and J by 5 bases, with 20 bases left in between. The germline V gene has CDR1 SNHLY and CDR2 FYNNEI. CDR3 coding DNA: TGTGCCAGCAGCTTAGCGTTAATATTAGGGTATCAGCCCCAGCATTTT. It translates to CASSLALILGYQPQHF.

This clonotype was counted ten times or more. The chain has TRBV20-1 and TRBJ2-3; D tentatively reads TRBD1 or TRBD2 (5 bases each). With 6 bases removed from V and 2 bases from J, the gap between germline ends came to 18 bases. Germline V CDR1 and CDR2: DFQATT, SNEGSKA (reference sequence). The CDR3 is 15 amino acids. This CDR3 is CSATRGATITDTQYF. DNA of the CDR3: TGCAGTGCCACGCGAGGGGCGACCATCACAGATACGCAGTATTTT.

Ten or more counts support this clonotype. The V gene is TRBV6-2 or TRBV6-3, the J gene TRBJ2-1; possibly TRBD1 or TRBD2 for D (6 bases each). V was clipped by 2 bases and J by 4 bases, with 12 bases between them. The CDR3 sequence is 15 residues long. Germline CDR1 reads MNHEY; CDR2 reads SVGEGT. CDR3 protein: CASSYGGRSYNEQFF. CDR3 bases: TGTGCCAGCAGTTACGGGGGGCGGAGTTACAATGAGCAGTTCTTC.

This clonotype was counted a few times. The V and J genes are TRBV20-1 and TRBJ2-2; D ambiguous. CDR3 length equals 14 residues. Germline V gene lookup returns CDR1 DFQATT and CDR2 SNEGSKA (reference sequence). V was shortened by 3 bases and J by 0 bases, with 8 bases between the two germline ends. The CDR3 spells CSASLRTNTGELFF. DNA of the CDR3: TGCAGTGCTAGTTTGCGGACGAACACCGGGGAGCTGTTTTTT.

The V call is TRBV5-5, the J call TRBJ1-1; D is possibly TRBD1 (5 bases). CDR3 size: 14 residues. The ends were cut back, 4 bases at V and 7 bases at J, with 17 bases in the middle. CDR1 SGHKS and CDR2 YYEKEE come from the germline V gene (reference sequence). CDR3 protein: CASSHHTGRGEAFF. The CDR3 coding sequence is TGTGCCAGCAGCCATCATACGGGGCGGGGTGAAGCTTTCTTT.

This clonotype was seen many times. This sequence joins TRBV20-1 and TRBJ2-1; TRBD2 aligns across 9 bases. Germline V lookup: CDR1 DFQATT, CDR2 SNEGSKA (reference sequence). The length of the CDR3 is 16 residues. V trimming: 5 bases; J trimming: 6 bases; junction bases outside the gene matches: 14. The DNA of the CDR3 is TGCAGTGCTGGGGACGGAACGGGACTAGCTACCAATGAGCAGTTCTTC. Protein sequence: CSAGDGTGLATNEQFF.

This clonotype was observed many times. The V gene is TRBV28, the J gene TRBJ2-3, with D perhaps matching TRBD2 (5 bases). Germline values: CDR1 MDHEN, CDR2 SYDVKM. CDR3 size: 14 residues. The V end lost 2 bases, the J end lost 1 base, and 7 bases lay between the germline ends. CDR3 protein: CASSLGAGTDTQYF. CDR3 bases: TGTGCCAGCAGTTTAGGAGCGGGCACAGATACGCAGTATTTT.

This clonotype was observed many times. The chain links TRBV13 to TRBJ2-5; the D gene is possibly TRBD1 (6 bases). CDR3 length: 14 amino acids. Germline CDR1 and CDR2: PRHDT and FYEKMQ (reference sequence). The V end was cut by 1 base, the J end by 3 bases, with 9 bases between. The CDR3: CASSLVEGEETQYF. The CDR3 DNA is TGTGCCAGCAGCTTAGTTGAGGGGGAAGAGACCCAGTACTTC. The whole variable domain, filled in from reference TRBV13 and TRBJ2-5, reads AAGVIQSPRHLIKEKRETATLKCYPIPRHDTVYWYQQGPGQDPQFLISFYEKMQSDKGSIPDRFSAQQFSDYHSELNMSSLELGDSALYFCASSLVEGEETQYFGPGTRLLVL.

The V gene is TRBV4-1, the J gene TRBJ1-5, with unresolved D. Between the trimmed V and J ends, which lost 0 bases and 7 bases, there was a span of 16 bases. Looked up from germline, CDR1 is MGHRA and CDR2 is YSYEKL. The CDR3 spans 16 residues. CDR3 sequence: CASSQEARQGKQPQHF. CDR3 sequence (DNA): TGCGCCAGCAGCCAAGAGGCCCGCCAAGGAAAGCAGCCCCAGCATTTT.

This clonotype appeared many times. This rearrangement joins TRBV29-1 to TRBJ2-3, with no clear D. Per germline, CDR1 SQVTM and CDR2 ANQGSEA. Trimming took off 0 bases at V and 1 base at J, with 14 bases between the two ends. CDR3 size: 16 residues. The CDR3, as DNA: TGCAGCGTTGAAGATCATGGCCGACGGGGCACAGATACGCAGTATTTT. Residues: CSVEDHGRRGTDTQYF.

This clonotype came up a few times. J is TRBJ2-1 and V is TRBV28; no definite D call. This CDR3 has 14 amino acids. CDR1 is MDHEN, CDR2 SYDVKM, per germline. Trimming left V 2 bases short and J 5 bases short, with 10 bases between. The CDR3: CASSLVGAHNEQFF. As DNA, the CDR3 is TGTGCCAGCAGTTTAGTAGGAGCCCACAATGAGCAGTTCTTC.

This clonotype was observed many times. This sequence joins TRBV7-2 and TRBJ2-1; 11 bases are shared with TRBD2. The CDR3 sequence is 14 residues long. Unmatched junction bases numbered 3, after V lost 4 bases and J lost 7 bases. CDR1 SGHTA and CDR2 FQGNSA come from the germline V gene. The CDR3 DNA follows: TGTGCCAGCAGCTCGGGACTAGCGGAAAATGAGCAGTTCTTC. Translating it yields CASSSGLAENEQFF.

The V call is TRBV20-1, the J call TRBJ2-5; D not resolved. This CDR3 comprises 18 residues. Trimming stripped 0 bases from V and 2 bases from J, with 22 bases between. CDR1 and CDR2 from the germline V gene are DFQATT and SNEGSKA (reference sequence). CDR3 nucleotide sequence: TGCAGTGCTAGAGATCGGTTGCGGCCCAGCAGGATACAAGAGACCCAGTACTTC. This codes for CSARDRLRPSRIQETQYF.

The chain employs TRBV15 and TRBJ1-1; D unresolved. Germline values: CDR1 LNHNV, CDR2 YYDKDF (reference sequence). This CDR3 has 14 residues. Trimming removed 0 bases at V and 1 base at J, with 6 bases between. CDR3 amino acids: CATSRETANTEAFF. The CDR3 nucleotides read TGTGCCACCAGCAGAGAGACGGCGAACACTGAAGCTTTCTTT.

This clonotype was found many times. The chain links TRBV20-1 to TRBJ2-3; 11 bases fit TRBD2. V was pared by 4 bases and J by 0 bases, with 12 bases of the junction left unmatched. The germline gives CDR1 DFQATT, CDR2 SNEGSKA (reference sequence). This CDR3 is built from 18 residues. Here the CDR3 DNA reads TGCAGTGCTAAAGAGTGGTCTAGCGGGAGGACTAGCACAGATACGCAGTATTTT. Its translation: CSAKEWSSGRTSTDTQYF.

In its sample, this clonotype was seen many times. The V call is TRBV3-1, the J call TRBJ2-1; 8 bases are shared with TRBD2. Trimming removed 4 bases from V and 3 bases from J; junction bases left unmatched: 8. The CDR3 runs 16 residues. Germline CDR1 is LGHDT and CDR2 is YNNKEL (reference sequence). The CDR3 sequence is CASSPSGGRSYNEQFF. The DNA of the CDR3 is TGTGCCAGCAGCCCCTCCGGCGGGAGGAGCTACAATGAGCAGTTCTTC.

The table lists this clonotype with many counts. V is TRBV2 and J is TRBJ2-7, with 11 bases matching TRBD2. Germline V gives CDR1 SNHLY, CDR2 FYNNEI. The CDR3 consists of 15 residues. Trimming cost V 6 bases and J 2 bases; bases outside gene matches: 6. CDR3 nucleotides: TGTGCCAGCAGATCCTTTAGCGGGGGGGCCTACGAGCAGTACTTC. As protein: CASRSFSGGAYEQYF.

This clonotype was seen at least ten times. This chain joins TRBV20-1 and TRBJ2-7; 12 bases align to TRBD2. J was trimmed by 6 bases and V by 4 bases; bases with no gene match: 7. This CDR3 is built from 14 residues. Per the germline V gene, CDR1 is DFQATT and CDR2 is SNEGSKA (reference sequence). The CDR3: CSAIPGLAGREQYF. CDR3 in DNA: TGCAGTGCTATACCGGGACTAGCGGGTCGCGAGCAGTACTTC.

This clonotype appeared many times. The chain combines TRBV20-1 with TRBJ2-1; tentative D call: TRBD2 (6 bases). Germline V gene lookup returns CDR1 DFQATT and CDR2 SNEGSKA (reference sequence). With 6 bases removed from V and 6 bases from J, the gap between germline ends came to 24 bases. The CDR3 length is 16 residues. The CDR3 DNA reads TGCAGTGCCCCAAACTCGCGGGATAATGAACGCAATGAGCAGTTCTTC. Its translation: CSAPNSRDNERNEQFF.

This clonotype was counted only a few times. The V gene is TRBV20-1, the J gene TRBJ1-1; D is ambiguous. This CDR3 is 12 amino acids long. V was trimmed by 3 bases and J by 1 base, leaving 6 bases between them. Germline assignment: CDR1 DFQATT and CDR2 SNEGSKA (reference sequence). The CDR3 bases are TGCAGTGCTAGGTCGGGGAACACTGAAGCTTTCTTT. It codes for CSARSGNTEAFF.

This clonotype was seen ten or more times. This CDR3 reads CATSGGTAYNEQFF. Here the CDR3 DNA reads TGTGCCACCAGTGGCGGCACGGCCTACAATGAGCAGTTCTTC. The chain couples TRBV24-1 to TRBJ2-1; no clear D. Germline V lookup: CDR1 KGHDR, CDR2 SFDVKD. The V gene lost 5 bases and the J gene lost 2 bases, with 9 bases spanning the gap. There are 14 residues in the CDR3.

This clonotype was recorded many times. CDR3 in DNA: TGCAGTGCTAGAGGGGGGGACAGGTGGTACGAGCAGTACTTC. Its protein product is CSARGGDRWYEQYF. The chain links TRBV20-1 to TRBJ2-7; 8 bases are shared with TRBD1. J gave up 4 bases and V 1 base, and 6 bases lay outside the gene matches. Germline V CDR1 and CDR2: DFQATT, SNEGSKA (reference sequence). This CDR3 has 14 residues.

At least ten counts were recorded for this clonotype. This chain links TRBV5-1 with TRBJ2-1; TRBD2 matches at 8 bases. Germline V gene lookup returns CDR1 SGHRS and CDR2 YFSETQ. Germline trimming cut 3 bases from V and 0 bases from J; bases unmatched to any gene: 11. The CDR3 length is 18 residues. CDR3 protein: CASSSLAGLASSYNEQFF. The CDR3 region has the DNA TGCGCCAGCAGCTCCCTAGCGGGCCTAGCCTCCTCCTACAATGAGCAGTTCTTC.

The genes are TRBV6-5 and TRBJ2-3; D may match TRBD1 or TRBD2 (6 bases each). From germline, CDR1 is MNHEY and CDR2 SVGAGI. CDR3 length: 14 residues. The V gene lost 2 bases and the J gene lost 7 bases, with 13 bases spanning the gap. The CDR3 nucleotides are TGTGCCAGCAGTTACAAGGGGGGAGTGAATACGCAGTATTTT. This sequence encodes CASSYKGGVNTQYF.

The sample holds many counts of this clonotype. J is TRBJ2-1 and V is TRBV19; TRBD2 is a possible D gene (5 bases). This CDR3 contains 15 residues. The germline V gene has CDR1 LNHDA and CDR2 SQIVND (reference sequence). The germline V and J ends were trimmed by 3 bases and 2 bases, with 11 bases remaining between them. CDR3 nucleotide sequence: TGTGCCAGTAGTATCCCGGGGATAACCTACAATGAGCAGTTCTTC. Translated: CASSIPGITYNEQFF.

V and J are TRBV27 and TRBJ2-1; TRBD1 or TRBD2 may be the D gene (5 bases each). The V and J ends lost 7 bases and 5 bases respectively, with 15 bases between them. Germline V gives CDR1 MNHEY, CDR2 SMNVEV (reference sequence). The CDR3 runs to 14 residues. This CDR3 reads CASTRDPTNNEQFF. CDR3 DNA sequence: TGTGCCAGCACCCGGGACCCGACGAACAATGAGCAGTTCTTC.

At least ten counts were recorded for this clonotype. The chain recombines TRBV28 with TRBJ1-5; 9 positions agree with TRBD1. Trimming at V came to 6 bases and at J to 4 bases, leaving 10 bases not matched to a gene. CDR1 is MDHEN and CDR2 is SYDVKM in the germline V gene. CDR3 length: 16 amino acids. CDR3 loop: CASRRDRENPNQPQHF. The CDR3 DNA reads TGTGCCAGCAGGCGGGACAGGGAGAACCCGAATCAGCCCCAGCATTTT.